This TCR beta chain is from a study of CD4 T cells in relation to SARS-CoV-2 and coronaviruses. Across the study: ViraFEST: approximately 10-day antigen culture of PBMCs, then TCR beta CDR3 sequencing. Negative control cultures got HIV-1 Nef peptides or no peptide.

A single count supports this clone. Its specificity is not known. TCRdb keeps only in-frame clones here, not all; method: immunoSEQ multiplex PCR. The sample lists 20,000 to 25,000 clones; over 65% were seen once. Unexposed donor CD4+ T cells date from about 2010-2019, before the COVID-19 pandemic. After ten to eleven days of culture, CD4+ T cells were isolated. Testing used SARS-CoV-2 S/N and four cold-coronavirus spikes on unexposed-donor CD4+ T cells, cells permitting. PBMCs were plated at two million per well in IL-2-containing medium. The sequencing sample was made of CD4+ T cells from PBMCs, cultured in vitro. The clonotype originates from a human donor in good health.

DNA of the CDR3: TGTGCCAGTAGGCTAGGACAGGAACTCGCCGGGGAGCTGTTTTTT. Its translation: CASRLGQELAGELFF. The V and J genes are TRBV19 and TRBJ2-2; 7 nucleotides line up with TRBD1. From germline, CDR1 is LNHDA and CDR2 SQIVND (reference sequence). The length of the CDR3 is 15 residues. V trimming: 6 bases; J trimming: 6 bases; junction bases outside the gene matches: 10. Supplemented by reference TRBV19 and TRBJ2-2, the full variable domain reads DGGITQSPKYLFRKEGQNVTLSCEQNLNHDAMYWYRQDPGQGLRLIYYSQIVNDFQKGDIAEGYSVSREKKESFPLTVTSAQKNPTAFYLCASRLGQELAGELFFGEGSRLTVL.